A single sample gave rise to the 9 T cell receptor beta chains below, sequenced in a study of T cell responses to AZD1222 COVID-19 vaccine. The method was immunoSEQ multiplex PCR; TCRdb's version includes in-frame clones alone and lacks a portion of them. This table holds some 150,000 clones, roughly 90% found once. The sample here was peripheral blood, taken on day 0 of AZD1222 vaccination. The receptor source for this set is an adult in good health.

V usage is TRBV6-2 or TRBV6-3 and J usage is TRBJ2-1; 8 nucleotides align to TRBD2. CDR1 MNHEY and CDR2 SVGEGT come from the germline V gene. Trimming took 4 bases from V and 8 from J; bases not matched to a gene: 7. This CDR3 is built from 14 residues. CDR3 coding DNA: TGTGCCAGCAGTTCAGGGACTAGTAACCATGAGCAGTTCTTC. It encodes CASSSGTSNHEQFF.

The chain is built from TRBV24-1 and TRBJ2-1; 7 bases map to TRBD2. Germline V gene sequence: CDR1 KGHDR, CDR2 SFDVKD. This CDR3 is built from 14 residues. Trimming took 5 bases from V and 3 from J; bases not matched to a gene: 3. This CDR3 is CATSGASGYNEQFF. In DNA form, the CDR3 reads TGTGCCACCAGTGGGGCTAGCGGCTACAATGAGCAGTTCTTC.

The chain carries TRBV7-8 and TRBJ2-3; TRBD2 matches at 10 bases. The germline V gene encodes CDR1 SGHVS and CDR2 FQNEAQ. The CDR3 runs to 16 residues. The J segment lost 5 bases and the V segment lost 3 bases, leaving 8 bases of the junction unmatched. The CDR3 is CASSFEAGGRLDTQYF. The CDR3 nucleotides read TGTGCCAGCAGCTTTGAAGCGGGAGGGAGGTTAGATACGCAGTATTTT.

The chain is built from TRBV4-2 and TRBJ1-2; D may be TRBD1 (5 bases). Germline V gene lookup returns CDR1 LGHNA and CDR2 YNFKEQ. V was clipped by 0 bases and J by 8 bases, with 16 bases between them. The CDR3 covers 15 residues. The CDR3 DNA sequence: TGTGCCAGCAGCCAAGATCTTGAAGGGGTGTTAGGCTACACCTTC. Translation: CASSQDLEGVLGYTF.

This clone was seen more than once but under ten times. The V call is TRBV29-1, the J call TRBJ1-2; the D is unclear. This CDR3 is 9 amino acids long. The V gene's germline CDR1 is SQVTM and CDR2 ANQGSEA. Between the trimmed V and J ends, which lost 7 bases and 8 bases, there was a span of 8 bases. CDR3 in DNA: TGCAGCGCGGGGAGAGGCTACACCTTC. Amino acids: CSAGRGYTF.

The gene calls are TRBV27 and TRBJ1-2; tentative D call: TRBD1 (5 bases). This CDR3 is 16 amino acids long. Germline CDR1 and CDR2: MNHEY and SMNVEV (reference sequence). V was trimmed by 2 bases and J by 5 bases, leaving 18 bases between them. The DNA for the CDR3 is TGTGCCAGCAGTTTACGGCCACGGGGCGCCGAATATGGCTACACCTTC. It translates to CASSLRPRGAEYGYTF.

This chain joins TRBV19 and TRBJ1-2; weak D call: TRBD1 (5 bases). The V end was cut by 8 bases, the J end by 8 bases, with 9 bases between. Germline lookup yields CDR1 LNHDA and CDR2 SQIVND (reference sequence). This CDR3 is 10 amino acids long. CDR3 coding DNA: TGTGCCAGTTCAGGGATGGGCTACACCTTC. Its translation is CASSGMGYTF.

This chain connects TRBV4-3 to TRBJ1-3, with 8 positions matching TRBD1. Trimming took 4 bases from V and 6 from J; bases not matched to a gene: 5. CDR1 LGHNA and CDR2 YSLEER come from the germline V gene. CDR3 length: 14 residues. The CDR3 protein is CASSPGTGQNTIYF. The DNA for the CDR3 is TGCGCCAGCAGCCCCGGGACAGGACAAAACACCATATATTTT.

V gene TRBV5-4 combines with J gene TRBJ2-2; D not resolved. With 3 bases removed from V and 1 base from J, the gap between germline ends came to 7 bases. The CDR3 has 14 residues. Germline V gene lookup returns CDR1 SGHNT and CDR2 YYREEE (reference sequence). CDR3 sequence reads: CASSSSLNTGELFF. The CDR3 bases are TGTGCCAGCAGCTCTAGTCTGAACACCGGGGAGCTGTTTTTT.